This T cell receptor (beta chain) was recorded in a study of shared clonotypes between healthy human individuals. Study details: A few men and a couple of women, aged 18 to 49, were donors.

V was pared by 7 bases and J by 6 bases, with 7 bases between. This CDR3 has 11 residues. The V gene's germline CDR1 is MDHEN and CDR2 SYDVKM. Study results and limitations: Naive subsets generally had larger estimated richness than memory subsets.

It was into CD45RA+ naive and CD45RA-negative memory subsets that the CD4+ cells were split. In its sample, this clone was seen once. Its antigen is as yet unknown. Some clones are missing from TCRdb's copy, which holds only in-frame ones; the method was immunoSEQ multiplex PCR. This table has more than 2,000,000 clones, 85% to 95% appearing once. This clonotype originated in a man younger than 35 in good health. Some clones in this sample may be carry-over from other donors' samples. The chain employs TRBV28 and TRBJ2-1; no definite D call. What was sequenced was naive CD4+ T cells from PBMCs. Specified subset: CD45RA+ positively selected. The CDR3 sequence: CASTRLNEQFF. The CDR3 DNA follows: TGTGCCAGCACGAGACTCAATGAGCAGTTCTTC. Variable domain in full (rest from reference TRBV28 and TRBJ2-1): DVKVTQSSRYLVKRTGEKVFLECVQDMDHENMFWYRQDPGLGLRLIYFSYDVKMKEKGDIPEGYSVSREKKERFSLILESASTNQTSMYLCASTRLNEQFFGPGTRLTVL.